This entry is about one TCR beta chain. These data originate in a study of control samples from healthy donors and cancer patients. Data came from immunoSEQ multiplex PCR; TCRdb stores just in-frame clones and leaves some out. The table shows some 80,000 clones, with approximately 92% occurring only once. This CDR3 is 13 amino acids long. In germline, CDR1 is MDHEN, CDR2 SYDVKM. V was clipped by 7 bases and J by 6 bases; unmatched bases: 6. The chain couples TRBV28 to TRBJ1-1; TRBD1 matches at 9 bases. The source material was blood. The TCR originated in a woman aged 55 to 70 in good health. The CDR3 here is CASKTGGTAEAFF. CDR3 bases: TGTGCCAGCAAGACAGGGGGGACGGCTGAAGCTTTCTTT.